The sequence of this T cell receptor beta chain was determined in a study of shared clonotypes between healthy human individuals (TCRdb year 2020). Looking at the study overall: Two women and a few men aged 18 to 49 years were included in the cohort. For each donor, three plates each were used for CD4 naive and CD4 memory, two plates were used for CD8 naive, and one plate was used for CD8 memory. Per donor, leukapheresis produced somewhere between about 0.9 and 10 billion PBMCs. To estimate repertoire size and how much clonotypes are shared between individuals, the study performed deep sequencing of blood TCR repertoires from a few healthy adults. Libraries were prepared and TCR repertoires were sequenced by different laboratories using diverse techniques, in order to increase sequencing depth and limit assay-specific biases.

The CDR3 numbers 10 residues from cysteine through phenylalanine. Of all the DNA, just the CDR3 is kept, 30 bases in frame from base 1. The V and J ends are trimmed by 3 bases and 14 bases, leaving 13 bases between them. The CDR1 and CDR2 encoded by the germline V gene (reference sequence) are DFQATT and SNEGSKA. Donors were healthy HIV-negative adults with no recently reported acute infections or vaccinations. Every donor was a Caucasian adult residing in Nashville, Tennessee, USA. CD4+ T cells were enriched by magnetic negative selection, after which naive cells were positively selected on CD45RA and the negative fraction was taken as the memory subset. After blood collection by leukapheresis, PBMCs were isolated using Ficoll-Histopaque density gradient centrifugation and then cryopreserved in the vapor phase of liquid nitrogen. Analytical flow cytometry was used to check the purity and quantity of every magnetically sorted T cell population. Genomic DNA was isolated from each sorted fraction and quantified by UV absorbance on a Nanodrop 2000c.

Using the deep immunoSEQ assay, multiplex PCR amplified TCR CDR3 regions from genomic DNA. Genomic DNA extracted from each cell subset was distributed evenly over all wells of several immunoSEQ 96-well plates, and each plate served as one replicate. For sorted subsets, around 200 ng genomic DNA, equal to tens of thousands of T cell genomes, was loaded into each replicate PCR. Purified libraries were quantified with a Qubit 3.0 fluorometer, sized on a Bioanalyzer 2100, and re-quantified with the KAPA Library Quantification kit. A separate single-read 150-cycle Illumina NextSeq 550 flow cell was used to sequence each immunoSEQ 96-well plate. The paper's processing steps were these. Because only junctional sequences without quality scores were contained in the immunoSEQ output, filtering matching that applied to full-length reads could not be performed. Sequences were annotated with PyIR, a Python wrapper for IgBLAST v1.9, using IMGT germline references to assign V/J genes and CDR3. Reads were removed for weak V/J assignments (E-value above 1e-6), missing CDR3, stop codons, out-of-frame junctions, or ambiguous translated residues. V3J clonotypes were defined as sequences sharing the same inferred V gene, J gene, and CDR3 amino acid sequence. The percentage overlap between two repertoires was calculated by dividing the number of shared unique clonotypes by the size of the smaller repertoire. Repertoire richness was assessed with RTK rarefaction, the Chao1 estimator, and Recon v2.1 estimates of unobserved clonotypes. OLGA was used to compute generation probabilities for all TCRbeta clonotypes that the gDNA method yielded from a handful of donors. This is the immuneACCESS table as TCRdb keeps it, with only in-frame sequences that have V and J called. A part of the clones is gone; compared with another copy, unresolved V genes explain less than half, and the rest is unexplained. V and J calls and clone size are given by that table; D and trimming were obtained from the DNA. The sample includes 2,500,000 or so clones, with about nine tenths observed a single time. The ten biggest clones cover about 0.36% of the sample.

The full study reports these points: Incomplete sequencing was indicated by rarefaction of sorted-subset datasets, despite the large sequencing depth. Clonotypes shared by all four sorted-subset donors showed higher generation probabilities than non-shared clonotypes. Based on pairwise subsampling, the degree of clonotype sharing among donors was expected to be affected by sequencing depth. Sharing across a handful of donors was observed for approximately 5% of naive CD4, around 3.5% of naive CD8, 2.3% of memory CD4, and about 0.39% of memory CD8 clonotypes. Sampling was limited to blood, and TCR repertoires in tissue likely differ from TCR repertoires in blood. Larger estimated clonotype richness was generally found for naive subsets than for memory subsets. Because the study included a small number of donors, the genetic and exposure-history diversity represented was limited.

In the case of this clone: It lacks a known antigen. No base quality values were provided; no much bigger clone lies one nucleotide off.

Recombination connected TRBV20-1 to TRBJ1-2, with no confident D gene call. The sample consisted of naive CD4+ T cells from PBMCs. Per the publication, the cell subset or site label means: CD45RA+ positively selected. The TCR comes from a man aged 18 to 29 in good health. Some clones in this sample may be carry-over from other donors' samples. CDR3 reads: CSARAVIVTF. DNA sequence: TGCAGTGCTAGGGCCGTTATTGTTACCTTC.